A selection of T cell receptor beta chains follows, all from one sample in a study of a mutant IDH1 vaccine in newly diagnosed glioma. TCRdb keeps only in-frame clones here, not all; method: immunoSEQ multiplex PCR. The sample has 60,000 to 65,000 clones, roughly four fifths seen once. These TCRs' antigens remain unknown. The specimen was PBMCs, collected from a glioma patient whose treatment included an IDH1 peptide vaccine. The source of these receptors is a young man with glioma. The CDR3 runs from the conserved cysteine through the conserved F or W. A D gene is named only where the DNA matches it firmly. Size values are once, few and many counts, or a class for expanded clones, and some rows have none.

NA	TRBV5-1	NA	TRBJ2-5	CASSPRQYQETQYF	TGCGCCAGCAGCCCCCGACAGTACCAAGAGACCCAGTACTTC
TRBD1	TRBV29-1	NA	TRBJ1-1	CSARDSGTEAFF	TGCAGCGCCCGGGACAGTGGGACTGAAGCTTTCTTT
NA	TRBV2	NA	TRBJ2-1	CASSVGDSSYNEQFF	TGTGCCAGCAGTGTGGGCGATAGCTCCTACAATGAGCAGTTCTTC
NA	TRBV7-9	NA	TRBJ2-3	CASSLTGAVDTQYF	TGTGCCAGCAGCTTAACGGGGGCCGTAGATACGCAGTATTTT
NA	TRBV5-6	NA	TRBJ2-7	CASSLAPSSYEQYF	TGTGCCAGCAGCTTGGCCCCGAGTTCCTACGAGCAGTACTTC
NA	TRBV7-8	few	TRBJ1-6	CASSSTVLDSPLHF	TGTGCCAGCAGCTCGACAGTTCTGGATTCACCCCTCCACTTT
NA	TRBV14	NA	TRBJ2-7	CASSPLTGRLPYEQYF	TGTGCCAGCAGCCCCCTTACAGGGCGCCTCCCCTACGAGCAGTACTTC
TRBD1	TRBV28	NA	TRBJ2-2	CASSDRGRSVAGELFF	TGTGCCAGCAGTGACAGGGGGAGGTCTGTGGCTGGGGAGCTGTTTTTT
NA	TRBV7-8	NA	TRBJ1-4	CASSLALGQVNEKLFF	TGTGCCAGCAGCTTAGCGCTGGGTCAGGTTAATGAAAAACTGTTTTTT
NA	TRBV30	NA	TRBJ1-6	CAWSRVDNSPLHF	TGTGCCTGGAGTAGGGTCGATAATTCACCCCTCCACTTT
TRBD2	TRBV16	NA	TRBJ2-3	CASSHPLAGDTQYF	TGTGCCAGCAGCCATCCACTAGCGGGGGATACGCAGTATTTT
NA	TRBV27	NA	TRBJ1-2	CASSPRGSNYGYTF	TGTGCCAGCAGTCCTAGGGGATCTAACTATGGCTACACCTTC
NA	TRBV6-1	NA	TRBJ2-7	CASSEGPGIAYEQYF	TGTGCCAGCAGTGAAGGTCCAGGGATAGCCTACGAGCAGTACTTC
TRBD1	TRBV11-2	few	TRBJ1-1	CASSLVGTGANTEAFF	TGTGCCAGCAGCTTAGTGGGGACAGGGGCGAACACTGAAGCTTTCTTT
NA	TRBV4-2	NA	TRBJ2-5	CASSQGQRGETQYF	TGTGCCAGCAGCCAAGGACAAAGGGGGGAGACCCAGTACTTC
NA	TRBV28	few	TRBJ1-2	CASSSFGYTF	TGTGCCAGCAGTTCCTTTGGCTACACCTTC
NA	TRBV7-9	NA	TRBJ1-6	CASSLAHSPLHF	TGTGCCAGCAGCTTAGCGCATTCACCCCTCCACTTT
NA	TRBV19	once	TRBJ1-4	CASRHSSNEKLFF	TGTGCCAGCCGACACTCCTCTAATGAAAAACTGTTTTTT
NA	TRBV6-6	NA	TRBJ1-5	CASSYSDSGSWPQHF	TGTGCCAGCAGTTACTCGGACAGCGGATCTTGGCCCCAGCATTTT
NA	TRBV6-6	NA	TRBJ2-1	CASTLGGYSYNEQFF	TGTGCCAGTACCTTAGGGGGTTACTCCTACAATGAGCAGTTCTTC
NA	TRBV6-6	NA	TRBJ2-2	CASSYSRTTGELFF	TGTGCCAGCAGTTACTCGAGGACTACCGGGGAGCTGTTTTTT
NA	TRBV7-8	NA	TRBJ1-4	CASSLRAMGEKLFF	TGTGCCAGCAGCTTAAGGGCCATGGGCGAAAAACTGTTTTTT
TRBD1	TRBV6-6	NA	TRBJ1-2	CASSYYPGTGDGYTF	TGTGCCAGCAGTTACTACCCCGGGACAGGGGATGGCTACACCTTC
NA	TRBV6-1	NA	TRBJ1-3	CASALEGTSGNTIYF	TGTGCCAGCGCCCTCGAAGGAACCTCTGGAAACACCATATATTTT
TRBD1	TRBV7-6	NA	TRBJ2-7	CASSLRTGREQYF	TGTGCCAGCAGCTTACGGACAGGGCGGGAGCAGTACTTC
TRBD1	TRBV2	NA	TRBJ1-4	CASTGQGETNEKLFF	TGTGCCAGCACGGGACAGGGTGAAACTAATGAAAAACTGTTTTTT
NA	TRBV2	NA	TRBJ2-5	CASSKQKTDREGRETQYF	TGTGCCAGCAGCAAACAAAAAACGGACAGGGAGGGAAGGGAGACCCAGTACTTC
TRBD1	TRBV4-1	NA	TRBJ2-3	CASSKSGQGFTDTQYF	TGCGCCAGCAGCAAGTCGGGACAGGGGTTCACAGATACGCAGTATTTT
TRBD1	TRBV27	NA	TRBJ2-3	CASSPHRGLGPDTQYF	TGTGCCAGCAGTCCCCACAGGGGGCTGGGTCCAGATACGCAGTATTTT
TRBD1	TRBV7-9	NA	TRBJ1-4	CASSAGQVDEKLFF	TGTGCCAGCAGCGCGGGACAGGTGGATGAAAAACTGTTTTTT
NA	TRBV7-8	NA	TRBJ2-7	CASSLMGGPYEQYF	TGTGCCAGCAGCTTAATGGGGGGACCCTACGAGCAGTACTTC
NA	TRBV2	few	TRBJ1-6	CASSVDSKYNSPLHF	TGTGCCAGCAGTGTCGACAGCAAATATAATTCACCCCTCCACTTT
TRBD1	TRBV5-1	NA	TRBJ2-6	CASSSGQVISGANVLTF	TGCGCCAGCAGCAGCGGACAGGTTATCTCTGGGGCCAACGTCCTGACTTTC
NA	TRBV4-1	many	TRBJ1-4	CASSPQGMGNEKLFF	TGCGCCAGCAGCCCCCAGGGGATGGGTAATGAAAAACTGTTTTTT